This T cell receptor beta chain appears in the sequencing data of a study of glioma-infiltrating T cells. TCR alpha and beta CDR3 regions were amplified from RNA using iRepertoire nested multiplex PCR. Via MiXCR, TCRdb re-called the multiplex PCR reads, giving one row per CDR3 protein. The profile shows fewer than 110,000 distinct CDR3 sequences, around 29% of them singletons. With 5 bases removed from V and 3 bases from J, the gap between germline ends came to 13 bases. The CDR3 totals 14 residues. Germline-derived CDR1 and CDR2 are KGHSH and LQKENI. The clonotype was recovered from a human donor with low-grade glioma or glioblastoma, undergoing nonglioma brain surgery, or in good health (not recorded which). Sequenced sample: glioma tissue, nonneoplastic brain tissue, or PBMCs (not recorded which). The chain recombines TRBV18 with TRBJ1-2; D is perhaps TRBD1 (5 bases). The CDR3 loop reads CASSNRFRDYGYTF. Written as DNA, the CDR3 is TGTGCCAGCTCAAACAGGTTTCGGGACTATGGCTACACCTTC.